Below, 25 T cell receptor beta chains from the same sample are listed, as sequenced in a study of T cells in Graves' hyperthyroidism and ophthalmopathy. Amplification yielded TCR beta CDR3 regions, with RNA transcripts as the source. TCR CDR3 underwent first-round RT-PCR with the HTBI primer set. From the multiplex PCR reads, TCRdb called clonotypes with MiXCR, one entry per CDR3 protein. The data contain 250,000 or so distinct CDR3 sequences, 13% to 15% of them singletons. Material: blood. All receptors derive from a woman in her 50s with Graves' hyperthyroidism that later progressed to Graves' ophthalmopathy.

This clonotype was detected ten times or more. The rearrangement links TRBV28 to TRBJ2-1; possible D gene TRBD1, 6 bases. Trimming took 7 bases from V and 0 from J, leaving 10 bases between them. This CDR3 has 14 residues. The germline CDR1 and CDR2 sequences are MDHEN and SYDVKM. CDR3 bases: TGTGCCAGCATCGGCAGGGGCTCCTACAATGAGCAGTTCTTC. Translating it yields CASIGRGSYNEQFF.

This clonotype was counted many times. The chain links TRBV7-2 to TRBJ2-4; D is uncertain. This CDR3 comprises 16 residues. The germline V gene encodes CDR1 SGHTA and CDR2 FQGNSA. Trimming stripped 4 bases from V and 2 bases from J, with 15 bases between. The DNA for the CDR3 is TGTGCCAGCAGCTCCTGGACCTCCCTACCCAAAAACATTCAGTACTTC. It codes for CASSSWTSLPKNIQYF.

Ten or more counts support this clonotype. The chain links TRBV7-6 to TRBJ2-7; D tentatively fits TRBD1 or TRBD2 (6 bases each). CDR1 is SGHVS and CDR2 is FNYEAQ in the germline V gene. V dropped 4 bases and J dropped 7 bases, with 26 bases sitting between them. This CDR3 has 17 amino acids. CDR3: CASSYSRSLGGLREQYF. For the CDR3, the DNA is TGTGCCAGCAGCTACTCCCGGTCCCTGGGGGGCCTCCGGGAGCAGTACTTC.

This clonotype was seen repeatedly, ten times or more. The CDR3 reads CASSLGLSGGLEQYF. The CDR3 DNA follows: TGTGCCAGCAGCTTAGGGCTATCGGGAGGTCTCGAGCAGTACTTC. V and J are TRBV7-2 and TRBJ2-7; 7 bases map to TRBD2. J was trimmed by 6 bases and V by 1 base; bases with no gene match: 9. In germline, CDR1 is SGHTA, CDR2 FQGNSA. This CDR3 has 15 amino acids.

This clonotype was found many times. The chain couples TRBV5-6 to TRBJ2-3; possibly TRBD2 for D (5 bases). Trimming removed 0 bases at V and 2 bases at J, with 13 bases between. The CDR3 sequence is 16 residues long. Germline V lookup: CDR1 SGHDT, CDR2 YYEEEE. The DNA for the CDR3 is TGTGCCAGCAGCTTGGGAGCGGAAATTTCCACAGATACGCAGTATTTT. This sequence encodes CASSLGAEISTDTQYF.

The chain is built from TRBV25-1 and TRBJ2-3; TRBD2 agrees at 13 bases. This CDR3 region has 18 residues. The junction had 7 bases not matched to a gene; V was cut back by 0 bases and J by 4 bases. Germline CDR1 reads MGHDK; CDR2 reads SYGVNS. CDR3 DNA: TGTGCCAGCAGTGAATATCGGACTAGCGGGAGAGTGGCAGATACGCAGTATTTT. Encoded protein: CASSEYRTSGRVADTQYF.

This clonotype was observed at least ten times. CDR3 sequence (DNA): TGCAGTGCCACGGAATCGGGCAATGAGCAGTTCTTC. This codes for CSATESGNEQFF. J is TRBJ2-1 and V is TRBV20-1; D ambiguous. Germline V gene sequence: CDR1 DFQATT, CDR2 SNEGSKA (reference sequence). V was clipped by 6 bases and J by 6 bases, with 12 bases between them. CDR3 length: 12 amino acids.

This clonotype was seen repeatedly, ten times or more. The chain uses TRBV5-1 and TRBJ1-2; a weak D match, TRBD1 (6 bases). CDR3 size: 15 residues. The V end was cut by 2 bases, the J end by 2 bases, with 13 bases between. Germline CDR1 reads SGHRS; CDR2 reads YFSETQ. CDR3 sequence (DNA): TGCGCCAGCAGCTTTGACAGGCGCAACAACTATGGCTACACCTTC. Protein: CASSFDRRNNYGYTF.

This clonotype occurred many times. The rearrangement uses TRBV27 and TRBJ2-7, with a tentative D call TRBD2 (5 bases). The V end lost 2 bases, the J end lost 3 bases, and 8 bases lay between the germline ends. The CDR3 has 13 residues. The germline CDR1 and CDR2 sequences are MNHEY and SMNVEV (reference sequence). The CDR3 DNA reads as TGTGCCAGCAGTTTAAGCACTAGCTACGAGCAGTACTTC. Translation: CASSLSTSYEQYF.

This clonotype was recorded at least ten times. V usage is TRBV27 and J usage is TRBJ2-5; 8 positions agree with TRBD1. Germline CDR1 reads MNHEY; CDR2 reads SMNVEV (reference sequence). The CDR3 covers 15 residues. V lost 5 bases to trimming and J lost 5 bases; unmatched junction nucleotides: 10. In DNA, the CDR3 is TGTGCCAGCAGTCCATATAGACAGGGGCGTGAGACCCAGTACTTC. Translation gives CASSPYRQGRETQYF.

This clonotype was seen ten or more times. V and J are TRBV30 and TRBJ1-2, with TRBD1 as a possible D gene (6 bases). This CDR3 region has 12 residues. Germline loops: CDR1 GTSNPN, CDR2 SVGIG (reference sequence). V was shortened by 7 bases and J by 1 base, with 10 bases between the two germline ends. Here the CDR3 reads CASSDSNYGYTF. CDR3 DNA sequence: TGTGCCTCCTCGGACAGTAACTATGGCTACACCTTC.

This clonotype has more than one count but fewer than ten. The V gene is TRBV7-9, the J gene TRBJ1-2, with D possibly being TRBD1 (5 bases). V was cut by 5 bases and J by 1 base, with 11 bases left in between. The CDR3 has 14 amino acids. The germline V gene has CDR1 SEHNR and CDR2 FQNEAQ (reference sequence). Written as DNA, the CDR3 is TGTGCCAGCAGCCCCGGGGACCTTAACTATGGCTACACCTTC. The encoded protein is CASSPGDLNYGYTF.

This clonotype was observed many times. The chain recombines TRBV20-1 with TRBJ2-1, with 8 bases aligning to TRBD2. V dropped 3 bases and J dropped 3; count of bases not matched to a gene: 4. CDR1 and CDR2 (germline): DFQATT, SNEGSKA (reference sequence). The CDR3 sequence is 14 residues long. For the CDR3, the DNA is TGCAGTGCTAGCTTTAGCGGGAACTACAATGAGCAGTTCTTC. This encodes CSASFSGNYNEQFF.

In this sample, this clonotype turned up many times. The V and J genes are TRBV18 and TRBJ2-5, with unresolved D. The germline gives CDR1 KGHSH, CDR2 LQKENI. The length of the CDR3 is 12 residues. Trimming removed 6 bases at V and 5 bases at J, with 10 bases between. This chain's CDR3 is CASSPALETQYF. Written as DNA, the CDR3 is TGTGCCAGCTCCCCGGCTTTGGAGACCCAGTACTTC.

Ten or more counts support this clonotype. This sequence joins TRBV19 and TRBJ2-1; maybe TRBD2 (6 bases). V gave up 4 bases and J gave up 9 bases, with 13 bases separating them. CDR3 length equals 13 residues. The V gene's germline CDR1 is LNHDA and CDR2 SQIVND (reference sequence). CDR3 residues: CASSSGVYGEQFF. In nucleotides, the CDR3 is TGTGCCAGTAGTAGCGGGGTCTACGGTGAGCAGTTCTTC.

At least ten counts were recorded for this clonotype. This chain uses TRBV3-1 with TRBJ1-5; perhaps TRBD1 as D (6 bases). The CDR3 runs to 15 residues. Germline CDR1 and CDR2: LGHDT and YNNKEL (reference sequence). Trimming left V 1 base short and J 5 bases short, with 12 bases between. The CDR3 loop is CASSQGVAGDQPQHF. For the CDR3, the DNA is TGTGCCAGCAGCCAAGGTGTGGCAGGGGATCAGCCCCAGCATTTT.

This clonotype was detected ten times or more. The chain carries TRBV6-1 and TRBJ2-1; 8 nucleotides line up with TRBD2. With V trimmed by 8 bases and J by 6 bases, 9 bases remained unmatched. CDR3 length: 14 residues. Per germline, CDR1 MNHNS and CDR2 SASEGT. CDR3 DNA sequence: TGTGCCAGCCTCCCGGGACTAGGTTCCAATGAGCAGTTCTTC. Translated, it gives CASLPGLGSNEQFF.

This chain links TRBV3-1 with TRBJ2-1; 11 nucleotides match TRBD2. The CDR3 spans 17 residues. The V gene's germline CDR1 is LGHDT and CDR2 YNNKEL (reference sequence). After removal of 1 base from V and 6 bases from J, the junction contained 8 bases not matched to a gene. CDR3 protein: CASSQGLAGGGGNEQFF. The CDR3 nucleotides read TGTGCCAGCAGCCAAGGTTTAGCGGGAGGGGGGGGCAATGAGCAGTTCTTC.

This clonotype appeared many times. The chain joins TRBV2 to TRBJ1-1; D is unclear. Trimming stripped 7 bases from V and 5 bases from J, with 8 bases between. Germline V CDR1 and CDR2: SNHLY, FYNNEI. This CDR3 contains 11 residues. Here the CDR3 DNA reads TGTGCCAGCACGGTTTTTACTGAAGCTTTCTTT. Translated, it gives CASTVFTEAFF.

This clonotype was counted only a few times. Since a much larger clone is just one base distant, this may be a read error. The gene calls are TRBV6-2 or TRBV6-3 and TRBJ2-7; a possible D gene is TRBD2 (5 bases). V shed 2 bases and J shed 1 base, with 12 bases lying between them. Germline values: CDR1 MNHEY, CDR2 SVGEGT. The CDR3 length is 15 residues. This CDR3 reads CASSYLPAVSYEQYF. CDR3 bases: TGTGCCAGCAGTTACCTACCAGCGGTTTCCTACGAGCAGTACTTC.

This clonotype is a singleton in its sample. This could be a read error, since a much larger clone is one nucleotide away. The chain uses TRBV20-1 and TRBJ2-3; D may be TRBD1 (6 bases). Germline CDR1 is DFQATT and CDR2 is SNEGSKA (reference sequence). The germline V and J ends were trimmed by 1 base and 5 bases, with 16 bases remaining between them. There are 15 residues in the CDR3. CDR3 DNA sequence: TGCAGTGCTAGAGGCCCCAGGGGTAGCGTAGATACGCAGTATTTT. Residues: CSARGPRGSVDTQYF.

The rearrangement links TRBV4-1 to TRBJ2-7; the match to TRBD2 covers 7 bases. The germline gives CDR1 MGHRA, CDR2 YSYEKL. CDR3 length equals 15 residues. V lost 0 bases and J lost 2; bases outside the gene matches: 4. The CDR3 DNA follows: TGCGCCAGCAGCCAAGACCCGGGAGGTACCTACGAGCAGTACTTC. Amino acids: CASSQDPGGTYEQYF.

This clonotype was picked up a small number of times. A much larger clonotype is one base distant, so this may be a read error. V and J are TRBV12-3 or TRBV12-4 and TRBJ1-6; 7 nucleotides line up with TRBD1. The V gene end was trimmed by 10 bases and the J gene end by 6 bases; junction bases not matched to a gene: 9. The CDR3 totals 14 residues. The CDR3, as DNA: TGTGCCACCTCGACAGGGTGCATTAATTCACCCCTCCACTTT. Translation gives CATSTGCINSPLHF.

The rearrangement joins TRBV10-1 to TRBJ2-7, with TRBD2 identical over 7 bases. With 4 bases clipped from V and 6 bases from J, the junction kept 12 bases outside the gene matches. CDR1 WNHNN and CDR2 SYGVQD come from the germline V gene (reference sequence). This CDR3 contains 15 residues. CDR3 amino acids: CASSGGPSGTCEQYF. The CDR3 DNA reads as TGCGCCAGCAGTGGAGGGCCTAGCGGTACCTGCGAGCAGTACTTC.

This clonotype was seen ten or more times. V and J are TRBV28 and TRBJ1-4; a weak D match, TRBD1 (6 bases). Germline CDR1 MDHEN, CDR2 SYDVKM. The CDR3 is 13 residues long. Trimming removed 7 bases at V and 8 bases at J, with 14 bases between. DNA of the CDR3: TGTGCCAGCACAACGGGACACCTCGAAAAACTGTTTTTT. Encoded protein: CASTTGHLEKLFF. Looking up the rest from reference TRBV28 and TRBJ1-4 gives the full variable domain: DVKVTQSSRYLVKRTGEKVFLECVQDMDHENMFWYRQDPGLGLRLIYFSYDVKMKEKGDIPEGYSVSREKKERFSLILESASTNQTSMYLCASTTGHLEKLFFGSGTQLSVL.